This T cell receptor (beta chain) was observed in a study of a mutant IDH1 vaccine in newly diagnosed glioma. Study overall: Standard pretreatment was either radiotherapy, temozolomide, or, for most, radiochemotherapy with temozolomide.

Time point defined: week 11, during vaccination. A single vaccine dose contained 300 ug of mutant IDH1 20-mer peptide, and topical imiquimod was used with it. Donors' newly diagnosed IDH1-mutant WHO grade 3 or 4 astrocytomas lacked nuclear ATRX. Study-wide results and caveats: Vaccine-induced immune responses occurred in approximately 93% of patients.

Germline CDR1 and CDR2: LNHDA and SQIVND (reference sequence). The CDR3 spans 13 residues. Between the trimmed V and J ends, which lost 6 bases and 0 bases, there was a span of 9 bases. A word on this clone: Its specificity is unknown.

TCRdb's copy holds only in-frame clones and misses some; the assay was immunoSEQ multiplex PCR. The table includes roughly 48,000 clones, around nine tenths detected once. The sequences come from PBMCs, collected from a glioma patient whose treatment included an IDH1 peptide vaccine. The receptor was derived from a man in his fifties with glioma. The V and J genes are TRBV19 and TRBJ2-7; no clear D gene. CDR3 nucleotides: TGTGCCAGTAGACCCGCGGTCTCCTACGAGCAGTACTTC. Amino acid sequence: CASRPAVSYEQYF.